Listed here are 17 T cell receptor beta chains from one sample, sequenced in a study of Ad26.COV2.S vaccination and SARS-CoV-2 variants. Treatment defined: 19 received Ad26.COV2.S at low or high dose, single or two shots; roughly five received placebo; per-sample allocation not given. On day 63 after the first injection, vaccine and placebo recipients gave samples. Using immunoSEQ multiplex PCR, the repertoire was profiled, and TCRdb retains in-frame clones only, with some absent. The data contain some 330,000 clones, 85% to 90% of them singletons. The specimen comprised peripheral blood, sampled in a trial of Ad26.COV2.S vaccine versus placebo. The source of these receptors is a person between 18 and 60 years old who received the Ad26.COV2.S COVID-19 vaccine or a placebo.

V gene TRBV21-1 combines with J gene TRBJ2-7. TRBV21-1 is an annotated pseudogene. This CDR3 spans 14 amino acids. The CDR3 reads CASSTTGTVYEQYV. The CDR3 nucleotides read TGTGCCAGCAGCACCACCGGGACCGTTTACGAGCAGTACGTC.

The rearrangement uses TRBV5-4 and TRBJ1-1; TRBD1 agrees at 12 bases. CDR3 size: 18 residues. V lost 5 bases, J lost 5 bases, and 16 bases stayed unmatched. CDR1 is SGHNT and CDR2 is YYREEE in the germline V gene (reference sequence). The CDR3 region is CASSRGIGTGGVGTEAFF. The CDR3 DNA is TGTGCCAGCAGTCGCGGAATCGGGACAGGGGGCGTGGGGACTGAAGCTTTCTTT.

This chain connects TRBV6-1 to TRBJ2-7; 9 bases fit TRBD1. This CDR3 is built from 18 residues. With 6 bases clipped from V and 1 base from J, the junction kept 16 bases outside the gene matches. Germline CDR1 reads MNHNS; CDR2 reads SASEGT. The CDR3: CASSEPSWDRAGSYEQYF. The CDR3 DNA sequence: TGTGCCAGCAGCGAACCCTCGTGGGACAGGGCGGGGTCCTACGAGCAGTACTTC.

The chain has TRBV5-1 and TRBJ2-1, with 9 bases identical to TRBD1. Germline loops: CDR1 SGHRS, CDR2 YFSETQ. This CDR3 has 15 amino acids. The trim removed 4 bases at V and 2 bases at J, leaving 4 bases unmatched. CDR3 DNA: TGCGCCAGCAGCCGCGGGACAGGGACCTACAATGAGCAGTTCTTC. It encodes CASSRGTGTYNEQFF.

This chain links TRBV28 with TRBJ1-5, with 7 bases matching TRBD1. The CDR3 consists of 15 residues. Germline loops: CDR1 MDHEN, CDR2 SYDVKM. V gave up 5 bases and J gave up 0 bases; unmatched junction bases: 4. The CDR3, as DNA: TGTGCCAGCAGTCCAGGGGGGAATAGCAATCAGCCCCAGCATTTT. As protein: CASSPGGNSNQPQHF.

This chain joins TRBV7-6 and TRBJ2-5; the D is unclear. The germline V gene has CDR1 SGHVS and CDR2 FNYEAQ. CDR3 size: 17 residues. The V end was cut by 0 bases, the J end by 3 bases, with 17 bases between. The CDR3: CASSLAPYVGREETQYF. CDR3 coding DNA: TGTGCCAGCAGCTTAGCGCCCTACGTAGGAAGAGAAGAGACCCAGTACTTC. Supplemented by reference TRBV7-6 and TRBJ2-5, the full variable domain reads GAGVSQSPRYKVTKRGQDVALRCDPISGHVSLYWYRQALGQGPEFLTYFNYEAQQDKSGLPNDRFSAERPEGSISTLTIQRTEQRDSAMYRCASSLAPYVGREETQYFGPGTRLLVL.

The rearrangement joins TRBV29-1 to TRBJ2-3; D perhaps matches TRBD1 (6 bases). CDR1 and CDR2 from the germline V gene are SQVTM and ANQGSEA. The CDR3 consists of 14 residues. Trimming stripped 8 bases from V and 0 bases from J, with 15 bases between. CDR3 in amino acids: CSYRAGVSTDTQYF. CDR3 coding DNA: TGCAGCTACAGGGCAGGTGTGAGCACAGATACGCAGTATTTT.

The gene calls are TRBV15 and TRBJ1-1, with D possibly being TRBD1 (5 bases). CDR1 is LNHNV and CDR2 is YYDKDF in the germline V gene (reference sequence). V was cut by 5 bases and J by 4 bases, with 17 bases left in between. CDR3 length: 15 amino acids. The CDR3 region has the DNA TGTGCCACCAGCCCCCAGGGCAGGGTGGGCACTGAAGCTTTCTTT. Amino acid sequence: CATSPQGRVGTEAFF.

V usage is TRBV6-4 and J usage is TRBJ2-1; D is undetermined. Trimming took off 0 bases at V and 8 bases at J, with 8 bases between the two ends. This CDR3 region has 13 residues. In germline, CDR1 is MRHNA, CDR2 SNTAGT. DNA of the CDR3: TGTGCCAGCAGTGACTCGACGGGCTATGAGCAGTTCTTC. This sequence encodes CASSDSTGYEQFF.

The chain has TRBV3-1 (or the pseudogene TRBV3-2) and TRBJ2-1; D is possibly TRBD1 (6 bases). This CDR3 is built from 17 residues. The germline V gene has CDR1 LGHDT and CDR2 YNNKEL (reference sequence). V gave up 0 bases and J gave up 9 bases, with 21 bases separating them. CDR3 nucleotide sequence: TGTGCCAGCAGCCAAGAACTCGTGGGGGCGGTTCCAGGTGAGCAGTTCTTC. This gives the protein CASSQELVGAVPGEQFF.

The chain is built from TRBV4-3 and TRBJ1-3, with TRBD1 matching over 7 bases. The CDR3 is made up of 16 amino acids. V was pared by 0 bases and J by 2 bases, with 4 bases of the junction left unmatched. The germline V gene encodes CDR1 LGHNA and CDR2 YSLEER. The CDR3 is CASSQDSGTAGNTIYF. Written as DNA, the CDR3 is TGCGCCAGCAGCCAAGACTCAGGGACAGCTGGAAACACCATATATTTT.

The rearrangement uses TRBV6-4 and TRBJ2-1; 7 nucleotides agree with TRBD2. Looked up from germline, CDR1 is MRHNA and CDR2 is SNTAGT. This CDR3 spans 17 amino acids. V trimming: 0 bases; J trimming: 1 base; junction bases outside the gene matches: 6. Here the CDR3 DNA reads TGTGCCAGCAGTGACTCGGCGTGGGGGGGATCCTACAATGAGCAGTTCTTC. As protein: CASSDSAWGGSYNEQFF.

V usage is TRBV7-8 and J usage is TRBJ1-1; the D gene is possibly TRBD1 (6 bases). V lost 0 bases, J lost 7 bases, and 12 bases lay in between. Germline V gene lookup returns CDR1 SGHVS and CDR2 FQNEAQ. CDR3 length: 14 amino acids. The CDR3 coding sequence is TGTGCCAGCAGCTTAGCTTTAGGGGGGGTTGAAGCTTTCTTT. Its translation: CASSLALGGVEAFF.

CDR3 residues: CASSYGTSSQETQYF. The CDR3 DNA follows: TGTGCCAGCAGTTACGGGACTAGCTCCCAAGAGACCCAGTACTTC. This rearrangement joins TRBV6-2 or TRBV6-3 to TRBJ2-5; 9 bases agree with TRBD2. Germline V gene data show CDR1 as MNHEY and CDR2 as SVGEGT. Losses at the gene ends were 2 bases for V and 1 base for J; bases not matched to a gene: 2. The CDR3 contains 15 residues.

The chain is built from TRBV18 and TRBJ2-3; weak D call: TRBD2 (5 bases). V lost 6 bases, J lost 6 bases, and 10 bases lay in between. The CDR3 totals 12 residues. Per germline, CDR1 KGHSH and CDR2 LQKENI. CDR3 nucleotide sequence: TGTGCCAGCTCCAACTCGGGGGATACGCAGTATTTT. The encoded protein is CASSNSGDTQYF. Variable domain in full (rest from reference TRBV18 and TRBJ2-3): NAGVMQNPRHLVRRRGQEARLRCSPMKGHSHVYWYRQLPEEGLKFMVYLQKENIIDESGMPKERFSAEFPKEGPSILRIQQVVRGDSAAYFCASSNSGDTQYFGPGTRLTVL.

The chain carries TRBV27 and TRBJ2-3; perhaps TRBD2 as D (7 bases). In germline, CDR1 is MNHEY, CDR2 SMNVEV (reference sequence). Trimming took off 3 bases at V and 4 bases at J, with 20 bases between the two ends. This CDR3 has 17 residues. CDR3 sequence: CASSFRGGGARADTQYF. CDR3 coding DNA: TGTGCCAGCAGTTTTCGAGGAGGGGGGGCGCGGGCAGATACGCAGTATTTT.

The chain has TRBV6-1 and TRBJ1-2; unclear D gene. This CDR3 contains 13 residues. CDR1 MNHNS and CDR2 SASEGT come from the germline V gene. Trimming shortened V by 2 bases and J by 9 bases, and 13 bases separated the two germline ends. This CDR3 reads CASSENKLFRYTF. CDR3 DNA: TGTGCCAGCAGTGAAAATAAGTTGTTCCGCTACACCTTC.